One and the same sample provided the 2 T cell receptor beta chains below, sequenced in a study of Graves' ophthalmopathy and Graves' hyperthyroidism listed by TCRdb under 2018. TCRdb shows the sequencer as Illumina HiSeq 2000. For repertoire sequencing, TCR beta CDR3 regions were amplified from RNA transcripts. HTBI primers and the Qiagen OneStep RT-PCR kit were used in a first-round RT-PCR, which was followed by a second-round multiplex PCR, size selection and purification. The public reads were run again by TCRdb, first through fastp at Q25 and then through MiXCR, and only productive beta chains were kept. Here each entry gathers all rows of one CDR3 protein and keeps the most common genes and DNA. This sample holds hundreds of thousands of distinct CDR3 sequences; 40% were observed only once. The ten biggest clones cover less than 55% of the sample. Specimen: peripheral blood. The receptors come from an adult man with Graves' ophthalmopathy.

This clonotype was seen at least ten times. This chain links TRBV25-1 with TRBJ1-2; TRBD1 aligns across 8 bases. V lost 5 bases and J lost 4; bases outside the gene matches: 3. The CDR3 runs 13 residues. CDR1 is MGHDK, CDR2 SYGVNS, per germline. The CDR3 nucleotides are TGTGCCAGCAGTACAGGGGGTTTCTATGGCTACACCTTC. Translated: CASSTGGFYGYTF.

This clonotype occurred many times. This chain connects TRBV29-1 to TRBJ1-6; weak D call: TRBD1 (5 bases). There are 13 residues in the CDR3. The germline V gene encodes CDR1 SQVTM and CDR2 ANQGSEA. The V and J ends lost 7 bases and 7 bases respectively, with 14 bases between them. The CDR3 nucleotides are TGCAGCGCTGCTAGGGGCCAGAATTCACCCCTCCACTTT. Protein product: CSAARGQNSPLHF.